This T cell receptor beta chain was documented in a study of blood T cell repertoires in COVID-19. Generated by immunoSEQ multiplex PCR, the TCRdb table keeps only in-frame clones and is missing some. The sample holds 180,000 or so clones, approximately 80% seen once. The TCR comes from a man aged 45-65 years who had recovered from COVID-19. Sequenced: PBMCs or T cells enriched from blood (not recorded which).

CDR3 nucleotide sequence: TGCGCCAGCACAGTACAGGGATTCTATGGCTACACCTTC. The encoded protein is CASTVQGFYGYTF. V is TRBV5-1 and J is TRBJ1-2; possibly TRBD1 for D (6 bases). Trimming left V 6 bases short and J 4 bases short, with 13 bases between. The CDR3 sequence is 13 residues long. Germline V CDR1 and CDR2: SGHRS, YFSETQ. The whole variable domain, filled in from reference TRBV5-1 and TRBJ1-2, reads KAGVTQTPRYLIKTRGQQVTLSCSPISGHRSVSWYQQTPGQGLQFLFEYFSETQRNKGNFPGRFSGRQFSNSRSEMNVSTLELGDSALYLCASTVQGFYGYTFGSGTRLTVV.